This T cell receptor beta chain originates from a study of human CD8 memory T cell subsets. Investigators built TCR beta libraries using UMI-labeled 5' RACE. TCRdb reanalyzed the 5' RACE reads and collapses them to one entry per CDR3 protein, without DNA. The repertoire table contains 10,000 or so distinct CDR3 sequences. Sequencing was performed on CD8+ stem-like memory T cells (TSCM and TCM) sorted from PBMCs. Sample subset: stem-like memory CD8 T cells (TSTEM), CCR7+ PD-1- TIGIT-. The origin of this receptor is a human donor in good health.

CDR3 amino acids: CASSLVKAAAWTSGGTYEQYF. The chain links TRBV7-9 to TRBJ2-7; the TCRdb D gene call, TRBD2, has no DNA to confirm it. The germline gives CDR1 SEHNR, CDR2 FQNEAQ (reference sequence). CDR3 length: 21 amino acids. Complete variable domain (other parts from reference TRBV7-9 and TRBJ2-7): DTGVSQNPRHKITKRGQNVTFRCDPISEHNRLYWYRQTLGQGPEFLTYFQNEAQLEKSRLLSDRFSAERPKGSFSTLEIQRTEQGDSAMYLCASSLVKAAAWTSGGTYEQYFGPGTRLTVT.